This T cell receptor beta chain came from a study of blood T cell repertoires in COVID-19. Study in general: Sites in the United States, Italy and Spain provided acute and convalescent COVID-19 samples. PBMCs, B-cell-depleted T cells, or T cells were the source of the cDNA or gDNA that made up the material.

J lost 8 bases, V lost 3 bases, and 6 bases had no gene match. CDR1 and CDR2 from the germline V gene are KGHSH and LQKENI. The CDR3 spans 13 residues. Under the authors' procedure: Nucleated cell counts were estimated from reference gene primer amplification. Produced via immunoSEQ multiplex PCR; TCRdb's table is partial and in-frame only. V and J calls and clone size are those listed in that table; D and trimming were worked out from the DNA. The sample lists roughly 410,000 clones, around 87% occurring once. This clone was counted a single time. The Seattle patients, enrolled during active infection, were followed longitudinally.

This chain uses TRBV18 with TRBJ1-2; TRBD1 matches at 7 bases. The source of this sequence is a woman aged 55-70 years with COVID-19, enrolled during active disease. Material: peripheral blood. The DNA of the CDR3 is TGTGCCAGCTCACCGGACAGGAGCCGGGGCTACACCTTC. Protein product: CASSPDRSRGYTF.